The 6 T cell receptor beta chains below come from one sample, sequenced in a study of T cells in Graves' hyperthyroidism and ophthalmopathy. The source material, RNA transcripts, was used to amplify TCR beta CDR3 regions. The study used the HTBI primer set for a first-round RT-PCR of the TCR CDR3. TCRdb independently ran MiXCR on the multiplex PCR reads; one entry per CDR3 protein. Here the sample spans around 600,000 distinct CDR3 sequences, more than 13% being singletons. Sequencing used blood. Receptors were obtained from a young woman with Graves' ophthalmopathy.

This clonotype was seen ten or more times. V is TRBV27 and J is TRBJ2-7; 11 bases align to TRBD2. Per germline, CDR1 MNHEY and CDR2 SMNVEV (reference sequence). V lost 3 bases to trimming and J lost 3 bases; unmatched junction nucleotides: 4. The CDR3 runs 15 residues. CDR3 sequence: CASSLWTSGFYEQYF. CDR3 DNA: TGTGCCAGCAGTTTGTGGACTAGCGGGTTCTACGAGCAGTACTTC.

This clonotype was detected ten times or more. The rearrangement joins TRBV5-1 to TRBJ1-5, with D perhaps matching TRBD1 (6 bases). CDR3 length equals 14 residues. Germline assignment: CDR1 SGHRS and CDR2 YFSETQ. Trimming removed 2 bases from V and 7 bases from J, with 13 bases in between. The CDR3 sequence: CASSFGTSGQPQHF. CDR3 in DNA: TGCGCCAGCAGCTTCGGGACATCAGGGCAGCCCCAGCATTTT.

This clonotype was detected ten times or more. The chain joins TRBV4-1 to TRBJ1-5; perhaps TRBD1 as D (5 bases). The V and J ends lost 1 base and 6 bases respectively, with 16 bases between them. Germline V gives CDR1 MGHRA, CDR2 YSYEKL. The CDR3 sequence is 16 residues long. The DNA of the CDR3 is TGCGCCAGCAGCCAAGTGGGGGTAGGGATACTTCAGCCCCAGCATTTT. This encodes CASSQVGVGILQPQHF.

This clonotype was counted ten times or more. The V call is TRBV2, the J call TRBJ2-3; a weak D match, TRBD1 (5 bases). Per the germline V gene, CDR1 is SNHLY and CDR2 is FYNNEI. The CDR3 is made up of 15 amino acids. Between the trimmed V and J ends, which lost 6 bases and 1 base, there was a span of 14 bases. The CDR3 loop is CASSLLDIGTDTQYF. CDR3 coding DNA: TGTGCCAGCAGCCTTCTGGACATAGGCACAGATACGCAGTATTTT.

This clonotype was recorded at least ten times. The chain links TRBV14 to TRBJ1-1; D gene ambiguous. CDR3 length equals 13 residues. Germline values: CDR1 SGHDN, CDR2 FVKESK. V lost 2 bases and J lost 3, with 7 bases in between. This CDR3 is CASSQLLHTEAFF. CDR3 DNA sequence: TGTGCCAGCAGCCAACTACTACACACTGAAGCTTTCTTT.

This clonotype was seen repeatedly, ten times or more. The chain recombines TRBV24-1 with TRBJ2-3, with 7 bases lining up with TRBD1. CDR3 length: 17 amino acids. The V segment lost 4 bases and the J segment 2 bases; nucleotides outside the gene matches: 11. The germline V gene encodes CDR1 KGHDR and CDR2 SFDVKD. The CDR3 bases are TGTGCCACCAGTGACCCCGGACAGGCCAGTAACACAGATACGCAGTATTTT. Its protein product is CATSDPGQASNTDTQYF.